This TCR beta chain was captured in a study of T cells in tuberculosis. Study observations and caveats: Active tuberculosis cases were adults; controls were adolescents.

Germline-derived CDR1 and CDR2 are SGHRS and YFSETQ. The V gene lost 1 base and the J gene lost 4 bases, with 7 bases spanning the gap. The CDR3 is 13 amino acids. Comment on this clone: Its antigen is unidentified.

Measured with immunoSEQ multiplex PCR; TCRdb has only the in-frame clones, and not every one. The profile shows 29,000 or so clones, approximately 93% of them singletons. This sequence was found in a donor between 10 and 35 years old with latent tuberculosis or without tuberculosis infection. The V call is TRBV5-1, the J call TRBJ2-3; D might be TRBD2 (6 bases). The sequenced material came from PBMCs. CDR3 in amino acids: CASSLTGADTQYF. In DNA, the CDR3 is TGCGCCAGCAGCTTGACGGGGGCAGATACGCAGTATTTT.